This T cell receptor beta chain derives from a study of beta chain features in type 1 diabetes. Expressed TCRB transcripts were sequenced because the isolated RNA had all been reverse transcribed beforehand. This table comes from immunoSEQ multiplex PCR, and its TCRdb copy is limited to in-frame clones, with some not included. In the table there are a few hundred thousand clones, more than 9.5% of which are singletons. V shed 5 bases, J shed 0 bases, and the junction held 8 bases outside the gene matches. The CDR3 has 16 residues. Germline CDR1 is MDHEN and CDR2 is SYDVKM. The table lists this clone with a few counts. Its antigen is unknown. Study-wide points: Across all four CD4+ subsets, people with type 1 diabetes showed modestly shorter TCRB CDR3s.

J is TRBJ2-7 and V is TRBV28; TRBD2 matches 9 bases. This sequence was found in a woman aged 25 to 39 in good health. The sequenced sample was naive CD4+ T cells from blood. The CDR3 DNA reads TGTGCCAGCAGTAACCTGGGACTAGCAAGCTCCTACGAGCAGTACTTC. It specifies CASSNLGLASSYEQYF.